This T cell receptor beta chain appears in the sequencing data of a study of blood T cell repertoires in COVID-19. Here immunoSEQ multiplex PCR was the method, and the copy in TCRdb shows in-frame clones only, minus some. The data hold about 160,000 clones, with more than 75% observed a single time. CDR3 length: 16 residues. Germline CDR1 SGHVS, CDR2 FNYEAQ. The V and J ends lost 5 bases and 0 bases, in that order; junction bases with no gene match: 9. The specimen was peripheral blood. The genes are TRBV7-6 and TRBJ2-7; 8 bases line up with TRBD2. This sequence was found in a man in his sixties with active or convalescent COVID-19. Here the CDR3 DNA reads TGTGCCAGCAGCCCTGGGCTAGCGGGTTACTCCTACGAGCAGTACTTC. Amino acids: CASSPGLAGYSYEQYF.